Sequencing of this T cell receptor (beta chain) was carried out in a study of shared clonotypes between healthy human individuals (dated by TCRdb to 2018 to 2021). A note on the overall study: A couple of women and a few men aged 18 to 49 years were included in the cohort. For each donor, three plates each were used for CD4 naive and CD4 memory, two plates were used for CD8 naive, and one plate was used for CD8 memory. To estimate repertoire size and how much clonotypes are shared between individuals, the study performed deep sequencing of blood TCR repertoires from roughly five healthy adults. Different laboratories and diverse techniques were used to prepare libraries and sequence TCR repertoires, to increase sequencing depth and limit assay-specific biases. Per donor, leukapheresis produced somewhere between about 0.9 and 9.5 billion PBMCs.

What the study reported, not specific to this receptor: Based on pairwise subsampling, the degree of clonotype sharing among donors was expected to be affected by sequencing depth. Because the study included only a small number of donors, the genetic and exposure-history diversity represented was limited. Naive subsets generally had larger estimated clonotype richness than memory subsets. Incomplete sequencing was indicated by rarefaction of sorted-subset datasets, despite the large sequencing depth. When a few donors were compared, the shared fraction of clonotypes was about 5.2% for naive CD4, 3% to 4% for naive CD8, 2% to 2.5% for memory CD4, and 0.3% to 0.5% for memory CD8. Sampling was restricted to blood, and TCR repertoires in tissue are likely to differ from TCR repertoires in blood. Higher generation probabilities were observed for clonotypes shared by all four sorted-subset donors than for non-shared clonotypes.

Using the deep immunoSEQ assay, TCR CDR3 regions were amplified from genomic DNA by multiplex PCR. Genomic DNA extracted from each cell subset was distributed evenly over all wells of several immunoSEQ 96-well plates, and each plate served as one replicate. For sorted subsets, 150 to 250 ng of genomic DNA, equivalent to around 31,000 T cell genomes, went into each replicate PCR. Purified libraries were quantified with a Qubit 3.0 fluorometer, sized on a Bioanalyzer 2100, and re-quantified with the KAPA Library Quantification kit. Every immunoSEQ 96-well plate was sequenced on a dedicated single-read 150-cycle Illumina NextSeq 550 flow cell. The original pipeline was this. The immunoSEQ output contained only junctional sequences without quality scores, so filtering could not match that applied to full-length reads. To assign V/J genes and CDR3, sequences were annotated against IMGT germline references using PyIR, a Python wrapper for IgBLAST v1.9. Any read was removed if the V/J assignment was weak (E-value above 1e-6), the CDR3 was missing, or the read contained stop codons, out-of-frame junctions, or ambiguous translated residues. A V3J clonotype was defined by an identical inferred V gene, J gene, and CDR3 amino acid sequence. Percentage overlap between repertoires was calculated by dividing the number of shared unique clonotypes by the size of the smaller repertoire. Repertoire richness was assessed with RTK rarefaction, the Chao1 estimator, and Recon v2.1 estimates of unobserved clonotypes. Generation probabilities for all TCRbeta clonotypes obtained by the gDNA method from a handful of donors were computed using OLGA. This is the immuneACCESS table as TCRdb keeps it, with only in-frame sequences that have V and J called. A part of the clones is gone; compared with another copy, unresolved V genes explain less than half, and the rest is unexplained. V, J and clone size were drawn from that table, and D and trimming were deduced from the DNA. This sample is represented by 2,500,000 or so clones; under 95% of them were singletons. In total, the top ten clones hold roughly 0.34% of the sample.

The table lists this clone with a count of one. The antigen it binds to is not known. Base qualities are not provided; no much larger clone lies one nucleotide away. Counted from cysteine to phenylalanine, this CDR3 has 13 amino acids. The read is trimmed to its CDR3 DNA, 39 bases read in frame from base 1. For CDR1 and CDR2, the germline V gene (reference sequence) lists GTSNPN and SVGIG. Trimming at the junction amounts to 0 bases on V and 7 bases on J, and the germline ends lie 9 bases apart. Healthy HIV-negative adults with no recently reported acute infections or vaccinations were included as donors. Every donor was a Caucasian adult living in Nashville, Tennessee, USA. Magnetic negative selection was used to enrich CD4+ T cells, after which naive cells were positively selected on CD45RA and the negative fraction became the memory subset. Blood was collected by leukapheresis, and PBMCs were isolated by Ficoll-Histopaque density gradient centrifugation and then cryopreserved in liquid nitrogen vapor phase. Purity and quantity of every magnetically sorted T cell population were checked by analytical flow cytometry. From each sorted fraction, genomic DNA was isolated and quantified by UV absorbance on a Nanodrop 2000c.

Sequenced input: naive CD4+ T cells from PBMCs. This specimen's cell subset or site label, per the study, means: CD45RA+ positively selected. The origin of this receptor is a man aged 18-30 years in good health. Some clones in this sample may be carry-over from other donors' samples. This chain is built from TRBV30 and TRBJ2-2, with the D segment identity uncertain. The CDR3 corresponds to CAWSVTTVGELFF. The nucleotides are TGTGCCTGGAGTGTCACTACGGTCGGGGAGCTGTTTTTT.